Listed below are T cell receptor beta chains from one sample, sequenced in a study of cytomegalovirus exposure and HLA in healthy donors. Only in-frame clones appear in the TCRdb table, and some are missing; sequencing was by immunoSEQ multiplex PCR. The profile shows about 77,000 clones, 60% to 85% of them singletons. The sequenced material came from PBMCs. Receptors originate from a man aged 40-55 years in good health and CMV-seronegative. Each CDR3 is given with its conserved first and last residue. The D gene is left open where the match is weak. Where a row states a size, it is once, few, many or the class of an expanded clone; other rows omit it.

TRBV5-1	TRBD2	NA	TRBJ2-7	TGCGCCAGCAGCTTGGCTAGCGGGAGGCACGAGCAGTACTTC	CASSLASGRHEQYF
TRBV28	TRBD1	NA	TRBJ1-3	TGTGCCAGCAATGAGGACAGGGTGGCTGGAAACACCATATATTTT	CASNEDRVAGNTIYF
TRBV7-9	NA	NA	TRBJ2-3	TGTGCCAGCAGCTTATCGGGCAGGGGCACAGATACGCAGTATTTT	CASSLSGRGTDTQYF
TRBV5-8	TRBD1	NA	TRBJ1-5	TGTGCCAGCAGCTCCGGGACAGCGAATCAGCCCCAGCATTTT	CASSSGTANQPQHF
TRBV5-4	NA	NA	TRBJ1-3	TGTGCCAGCAGCTCGGGACATCGCTCTGGAAACACCATATATTTT	CASSSGHRSGNTIYF
TRBV15	TRBD2	NA	TRBJ2-3	TGTGCCACCAGCCCGGGAGGGCCAGATACGCAGTATTTT	CATSPGGPDTQYF
TRBV5-5	NA	NA	TRBJ2-1	TGTGCCAGCAGCCCTACCCCAACTAACGGCAATGAGCAGTTCTTC	CASSPTPTNGNEQFF
TRBV6-5	TRBD2	NA	TRBJ2-1	TGTGCCAGCAGTTACGGTATCTCTAGCGGGAGGGGTAAGCAGTTCTTC	CASSYGISSGRGKQFF
TRBV4-2	TRBD1	few	TRBJ2-7	TGTGCCAGCAGCCAACGTTTCGGACAGGGCTTACACGAGCAGTACTTC	CASSQRFGQGLHEQYF
TRBV2	NA	NA	TRBJ2-7	TGTGCCAGCAGTGAAACCTATGGACTAACGGAGTACTTC	CASSETYGLTEYF
TRBV10-3	NA	NA	TRBJ2-5	TGTGCCATCAGTGAGTCCCGGGTTGAGACCCAGTACTTC	CAISESRVETQYF
TRBV28	TRBD2	few	TRBJ2-2	TGTGCCAGCAGTTTAAGGGGAGGGCGACAAAACGGGGAGCTGTTTTTT	CASSLRGGRQNGELFF
TRBV18	TRBD2	NA	TRBJ2-6	TGTGCCAGCTCCTCAGCGGGAGGCTGGACAGGGGCCAACGTCCTGACTTTC	CASSSAGGWTGANVLTF
TRBV19	NA	NA	TRBJ1-5	TGTGCCAGTAGAGGGGGACAACCTCTTAATCAGCGCCAGCATTTT	CASRGGQPLNQRQHF
TRBV28	NA	NA	TRBJ2-2	TGTGCCAGCAGTTTAGCGGGCGGGGAGCTGTTTTTT	CASSLAGGELFF
TRBV9	TRBD2	NA	TRBJ2-1	TGTGCCAGCAGCGGAAGCGACACGGGACTAGCGGGGGAGCAGTTCTTC	CASSGSDTGLAGEQFF
TRBV28	NA	once	TRBJ1-1	TGTGCCAGCAGTTCTCCCGGGAACACTGAAGCTTTCTTT	CASSSPGNTEAFF
TRBV18	NA	NA	TRBJ1-1	TGTGCCAGCTCACCACCTGGGTTTGAGGGCACTGAAGCTTTCTTT	CASSPPGFEGTEAFF
TRBV5-6	TRBD1	few	TRBJ2-7	TGTGCCAGCAGCATAGGACAGGGGGGAACCTACGAGCAGTACTTC	CASSIGQGGTYEQYF
TRBV19	NA	few	TRBJ2-1	TGTGCCAGTAGTATGGGAGACCGGGGTCGCTACAATGAGCAGTTCTTC	CASSMGDRGRYNEQFF
TRBV30	NA	once	TRBJ1-5	TGTGCCTGGAGTGTACAGGCGAGCAATCAGCCCCAGCATTTT	CAWSVQASNQPQHF
TRBV5-4	NA	NA	TRBJ1-2	TGTGCCAGCAGCCGGGGGGACTATGGCTACACCTTC	CASSRGDYGYTF
TRBV5-4	NA	NA	TRBJ2-2	TGTGCCAGCAGCTTGGGGGGGGGCCGAACCGGGGAGCTGTTTTTT	CASSLGGGRTGELFF
TRBV5-1	TRBD2	NA	TRBJ2-4	TGCGCCAGCAGGAAGACTAGCGGGAGGGCCGAGGACATTCAGTACTTC	CASRKTSGRAEDIQYF
TRBV25-1	NA	NA	TRBJ1-2	TGTGCCAGCAGTGTACAGGGAGGGGGTGGCTACACCTTC	CASSVQGGGGYTF
TRBV11-3	NA	NA	TRBJ1-1	TGTGCCAGCAGCTTAGGCGGGGGGAACACTGAAGCTTTCTTT	CASSLGGGNTEAFF
TRBV6-5	NA	NA	TRBJ1-2	TGTGCCAGCAGTGATAGACAGAATGGCTACACCTTC	CASSDRQNGYTF
TRBV2	TRBD1	NA	TRBJ2-1	TGTGCCAGCAGGAGACAGGGTTTGTACAATGAGCAGTTCTTC	CASRRQGLYNEQFF
TRBV5-1	NA	NA	TRBJ2-2	TGCGCCAGCAGCTTGTCGGGTAAAGACACCGGGGAGCTGTTTTTT	CASSLSGKDTGELFF
TRBV6-6	TRBD1	NA	TRBJ2-7	TGTGCCAGCAGTCCTAGACAGGGGGCATCCTACGAGCAGTACTTC	CASSPRQGASYEQYF
TRBV28	TRBD2	NA	TRBJ2-7	TGTGCCAGCAGTAAACTAGCGGGAGGGTTTCACGAGCAGTACTTC	CASSKLAGGFHEQYF
TRBV29-1	NA	few	TRBJ1-2	TGCAGCGCGGTGAGGGCTAACCATTTTGGCTACACCTTC	CSAVRANHFGYTF
TRBV11-2	TRBD1	once	TRBJ2-7	TGTGCCAGCAGCTCCGGACAGGGGGAGTACGAGCAGTACTTC	CASSSGQGEYEQYF
TRBV11-2	NA	once	TRBJ2-6	TGTGCCAGCAGCTTAGGATTCCCAGGGGAATCCCCTGGGGCCAACGTCCTGACTTTC	CASSLGFPGESPGANVLTF
TRBV5-5	TRBD1	NA	TRBJ1-4	TGTGCCAGCACCCAATGGGACAGGGTACAGGAAAAACTGTTTTTT	CASTQWDRVQEKLFF
TRBV14	TRBD2	NA	TRBJ2-7	TGTGCCAGCAGCTTCACTAGCGGTGCCTACGAGCAGTACTTC	CASSFTSGAYEQYF
TRBV6-1	TRBD2	NA	TRBJ2-2	TGTGCCAGCAGAACCGGGACTAGCGGCGGGGAGCTGTTTTTT	CASRTGTSGGELFF
TRBV27	NA	NA	TRBJ1-5	TGTGCCAGCAGGCAGGGTTTTCAGCCCCAGCATTTT	CASRQGFQPQHF
TRBV4-1	NA	once	TRBJ1-4	TGCGCCAGCAGCCAAGAAACAGGTCTGTACGAAAAACTGTTTTTT	CASSQETGLYEKLFF
TRBV5-1	NA	NA	TRBJ2-3	TGCGCCAGCAACGGACAGCACACAGATACGCAGTATTTT	CASNGQHTDTQYF
TRBV6-6	TRBD1	once	TRBJ1-5	TGTGCCAGCGGGACAGGGGGTTTGGACAATCAGCCCCAGCATTTT	CASGTGGLDNQPQHF